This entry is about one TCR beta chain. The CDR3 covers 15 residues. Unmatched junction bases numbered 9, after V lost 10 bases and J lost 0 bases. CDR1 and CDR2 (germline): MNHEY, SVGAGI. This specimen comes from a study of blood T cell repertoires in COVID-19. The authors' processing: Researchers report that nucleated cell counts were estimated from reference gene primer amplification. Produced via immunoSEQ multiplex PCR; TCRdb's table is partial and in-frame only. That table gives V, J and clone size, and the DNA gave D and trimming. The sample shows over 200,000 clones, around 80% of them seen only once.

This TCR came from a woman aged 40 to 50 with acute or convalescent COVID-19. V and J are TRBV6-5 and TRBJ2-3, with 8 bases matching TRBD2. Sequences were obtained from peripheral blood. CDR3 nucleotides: TGTGCCACCTCTGTCGGGGGGGTTAGCACAGATACGCAGTATTTT. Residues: CATSVGGVSTDTQYF.